This T cell receptor (beta chain) was found in a study of a mutant IDH1 vaccine in newly diagnosed glioma. From germline, CDR1 is SGHRS and CDR2 YFSETQ. V lost 1 base and J lost 5, with 8 bases in between. This CDR3 has 13 residues. TCRdb's copy holds only in-frame clones and misses some; the assay was immunoSEQ multiplex PCR. Seen here are approximately 52,000 clones, more than 60% observed once, and the top ten hold about 1.7%. The time point is: baseline, week 1 (first vaccination visit). Specified treatment: pre-vaccination baseline after standard-of-care therapy. The starting material was PBMCs, obtained from a glioma patient treated with radiotherapy, temozolomide or both. The source of this sequence is a woman aged 40 to 55 with glioma. The rearrangement links TRBV5-1 to TRBJ2-3, with D possibly matching TRBD2 (6 bases). CDR3 bases: TGCGCCAGCAGCTTGCCGGGAGAAGATACGCAGTATTTT. It codes for CASSLPGEDTQYF.